The next 29 T cell receptor beta chains were all read from a single sample in a study of pediatric ulcerative colitis. Some clones are missing from TCRdb's copy, which holds only in-frame ones; the method was immunoSEQ multiplex PCR. The sample has about 36,000 clones; around four fifths are singletons. The specimen was blood. These receptors came from a girl between 5 and 17 years old with moderate ulcerative colitis.

The chain joins TRBV9 to TRBJ2-2; D is ambiguous. CDR1 and CDR2 from the germline V gene are SGDLS and YYNGEE. V lost 4 bases, J lost 0 bases, and 10 bases lay in between. The length of the CDR3 is 15 residues. The CDR3: CASSSRASNTGELFF. The CDR3 DNA reads TGTGCCAGCAGCTCAAGGGCCTCGAACACCGGGGAGCTGTTTTTT.

CDR3 amino acids: CASSYPGPGTQYF. In DNA form, the CDR3 reads TGTGCCAGCAGCTATCCAGGACCGGGTACGCAGTATTTT. The chain links TRBV5-4 to TRBJ2-3, with D uncertain. This CDR3 has 13 amino acids. CDR1 SGHNT and CDR2 YYREEE come from the germline V gene (reference sequence). Trimming removed 3 bases at V and 8 bases at J, with 13 bases between.

This chain connects TRBV30 to TRBJ1-5, with TRBD1 identical over 9 bases. The germline CDR1 and CDR2 sequences are GTSNPN and SVGIG (reference sequence). Unmatched junction bases numbered 3, after V lost 3 bases and J lost 6 bases. The CDR3 sequence is 13 residues long. CDR3 residues: CAWRGQGRQPQHF. In DNA, the CDR3 is TGTGCCTGGAGGGGACAGGGTCGTCAGCCCCAGCATTTT.

The chain employs TRBV5-1 and TRBJ2-7; no firm D call. The CDR3 covers 14 residues. Germline V gives CDR1 SGHRS, CDR2 YFSETQ. V shed 5 bases and J shed 0 bases, with 12 bases lying between them. The CDR3 spells CASRWQPASYEQYF. The CDR3 DNA sequence: TGCGCCAGCAGGTGGCAGCCCGCCTCCTACGAGCAGTACTTC.

This chain links TRBV6-1 with TRBJ1-1; 8 bases line up with TRBD1. J lost 5 bases, V lost 3 bases, and 17 bases had no gene match. CDR1 and CDR2 (germline): MNHNS, SASEGT. The CDR3 is 18 amino acids. The chain's CDR3 is CASSDIYGADRGETEAFF. The DNA for the CDR3 is TGTGCCAGCAGTGATATTTATGGGGCAGACAGGGGTGAAACTGAAGCTTTCTTT.

The J gene is TRBJ2-3, the V gene TRBV30, with D possibly being TRBD2 (6 bases). Germline V CDR1 and CDR2: GTSNPN, SVGIG (reference sequence). V was trimmed by 5 bases and J by 6 bases, leaving 24 bases between them. The length of the CDR3 is 16 residues. This chain's CDR3 is CAWGTRLVGTRDTQYF. CDR3 DNA sequence: TGTGCCTGGGGAACGCGACTAGTTGGGACGCGGGATACGCAGTATTTT.

This rearrangement joins TRBV28 to TRBJ1-5; TRBD1 matches 7 bases. The V gene end was trimmed by 3 bases and the J gene end by 8 bases; junction bases not matched to a gene: 7. The CDR3 is 14 amino acids. The germline CDR1 and CDR2 sequences are MDHEN and SYDVKM. The CDR3 nucleotides read TGTGCCAGCAGTTTTAACAGGGGCCGGGAGCCCCAGCATTTT. Translation gives CASSFNRGREPQHF.

The V and J genes are TRBV2 and TRBJ1-6; 10 nucleotides agree with TRBD1. The V gene's germline CDR1 is SNHLY and CDR2 FYNNEI. The CDR3 extends over 17 amino acids. V was pared by 3 bases and J by 8 bases, with 10 bases of the junction left unmatched. As DNA, the CDR3 is TGTGCCAGCAGTGAGATCCCCGGGACAGGGGTTGATTCACCCCTCCACTTT. Its translation is CASSEIPGTGVDSPLHF.

The chain joins TRBV7-6 to TRBJ1-1; D gene ambiguous. The ends were cut back, 2 bases at V and 5 bases at J, with 9 bases in the middle. CDR3 length: 13 residues. Looked up from germline, CDR1 is SGHVS and CDR2 is FNYEAQ. The CDR3, as DNA: TGTGCCAGCAGCTTATCGCGGGGTACTGAAGCTTTCTTT. Protein: CASSLSRGTEAFF.

The chain recombines TRBV4-1 with TRBJ1-5, with D uncertain. The V gene lost 1 base and the J gene lost 2 bases, with 9 bases spanning the gap. The germline gives CDR1 MGHRA, CDR2 YSYEKL. This CDR3 is 15 amino acids long. CDR3 amino acids: CASSQGAGGNQPQHF. The CDR3 DNA follows: TGCGCCAGCAGCCAAGGGGCGGGCGGCAATCAGCCCCAGCATTTT.

The V and J genes are TRBV27 and TRBJ2-5; 7 bases fit TRBD1. Unmatched junction bases numbered 6, after V lost 4 bases and J lost 1 base. CDR1 and CDR2 from the germline V gene are MNHEY and SMNVEV (reference sequence). This CDR3 is 15 amino acids long. The CDR3 nucleotides are TGTGCCAGCAGTTCGGGACAGATTACCCAAGAGACCCAGTACTTC. Protein sequence: CASSSGQITQETQYF.

The J gene is TRBJ2-3, the V gene TRBV4-1, with a possible D match to TRBD2 (5 bases). Germline CDR1 reads MGHRA; CDR2 reads YSYEKL. The CDR3 has 13 amino acids. The ends were cut back, 0 bases at V and 4 bases at J, with 5 bases in the middle. CDR3 in amino acids: CASSQERADTQYF. The CDR3 DNA is TGCGCCAGCAGCCAAGAGAGGGCAGATACGCAGTATTTT.

The sample holds a few counts of this clone. V and J are TRBV4-1 and TRBJ1-1; 7 bases match TRBD1. CDR1 is MGHRA and CDR2 is YSYEKL in the germline V gene. The CDR3 is 15 residues long. The V segment lost 4 bases and the J segment 1 base; nucleotides outside the gene matches: 6. CDR3 amino acids: CASSPHRTGNTEAFF. In nucleotides, the CDR3 is TGCGCCAGCAGCCCCCACCGGACAGGGAACACTGAAGCTTTCTTT.

The chain combines TRBV7-2 with TRBJ1-1; no reliable D call. The V and J ends lost 1 base and 1 base respectively, with 7 bases between them. The CDR3 loop spans 14 amino acids. CDR1 is SGHTA, CDR2 FQGNSA, per germline. The CDR3 DNA is TGTGCCAGCAGCTTAGTTTACCGGAACACTGAAGCTTTCTTT. As protein: CASSLVYRNTEAFF.

This chain joins TRBV29-1 and TRBJ1-1; D is perhaps TRBD1 (5 bases). Trimming removed 8 bases from V and 2 bases from J, with 15 bases in between. Germline loops: CDR1 SQVTM, CDR2 ANQGSEA. This CDR3 is 13 amino acids long. CDR3 DNA: TGCAGCCAGAGGAGGGGCCCTAACACTGAAGCTTTCTTT. Protein product: CSQRRGPNTEAFF.

This clone was detected many times. The CDR3, as DNA: TGTGCCAGCAGCTCGACAGGGTTGGACACTGAAGCTTTCTTT. Translating gives CASSSTGLDTEAFF. The chain joins TRBV7-3 to TRBJ1-1, with 7 bases aligning to TRBD1. Germline lookup yields CDR1 SGHTA and CDR2 FQGTGA. CDR3 length: 14 residues. V was pared by 4 bases and J by 3 bases, with 5 bases of the junction left unmatched.

J is TRBJ2-7 and V is TRBV4-1, with 8 bases fitting TRBD2. Per the germline V gene, CDR1 is MGHRA and CDR2 is YSYEKL. Germline trimming cut 1 base from V and 4 bases from J; bases unmatched to any gene: 6. The CDR3 totals 15 residues. The CDR3 bases are TGCGCCAGCAGCCAAGGCCCGGGACTAGTATACGAGCAGTACTTC. This translates into CASSQGPGLVYEQYF.

This clone was seen only a few times. V and J are TRBV2 and TRBJ2-6, with no clear D. CDR1 is SNHLY and CDR2 is FYNNEI in the germline V gene. There are 15 residues in the CDR3. V was clipped by 6 bases and J by 6 bases, with 15 bases between them. The CDR3 region has the DNA TGTGCCAGCAGCCCGACCCATCCGGAGGCCAACGTCCTGACTTTC. Translation gives CASSPTHPEANVLTF. The full variable domain, rest sourced from reference TRBV2 and TRBJ2-6, is EPEVTQTPSHQVTQMGQEVILRCVPISNHLYFYWYRQILGQKVEFLVSFYNNEISEKSEIFDDQFSVERPDGSNFTLKIRSTKLEDSAMYFCASSPTHPEANVLTFGAGSRLTVL.

The chain couples TRBV6-6 to TRBJ1-2; D is perhaps TRBD1 (6 bases). The CDR3 has 13 amino acids. The V and J ends lost 3 bases and 6 bases respectively, with 11 bases between them. The germline V gene encodes CDR1 MNHNY and CDR2 SVGAGI (reference sequence). The CDR3 here is CASSYMGANGYTF. DNA for the CDR3: TGTGCCAGCAGTTATATGGGGGCTAATGGCTACACCTTC.

The genes are TRBV2 and TRBJ1-3; no definite D call. The V gene's germline CDR1 is SNHLY and CDR2 FYNNEI. There are 15 residues in the CDR3. V was pared by 5 bases and J by 0 bases, with 11 bases between. The CDR3 here is CASSSDTSSGNTIYF. The CDR3, as DNA: TGTGCCAGCAGTTCCGACACCAGCTCTGGAAACACCATATATTTT. The full variable domain, rest sourced from reference TRBV2 and TRBJ1-3, is EPEVTQTPSHQVTQMGQEVILRCVPISNHLYFYWYRQILGQKVEFLVSFYNNEISEKSEIFDDQFSVERPDGSNFTLKIRSTKLEDSAMYFCASSSDTSSGNTIYFGEGSWLTVV.

The chain recombines TRBV5-1 with TRBJ2-3, with 9 positions matching TRBD2. The CDR3 extends over 15 amino acids. The germline gives CDR1 SGHRS, CDR2 YFSETQ. V dropped 1 base and J dropped 2; count of bases not matched to a gene: 2. The CDR3 nucleotides read TGCGCCAGCAGCTTGACTAGCGGGTACACAGATACGCAGTATTTT. Translating gives CASSLTSGYTDTQYF.

The V call is TRBV19, the J call TRBJ1-4, with 9 nucleotides matching TRBD1. The CDR3 is 13 residues long. Germline CDR1 is LNHDA and CDR2 is SQIVND (reference sequence). V was pared by 8 bases and J by 8 bases, with 6 bases of the junction left unmatched. The CDR3 nucleotides are TGTGCCAGTTGTCGACAGGGGGAAGAAAAACTGTTTTTT. Its protein is CASCRQGEEKLFF.

The chain is built from TRBV18 and TRBJ2-1, with a possible D match to TRBD1 (6 bases). V lost 5 bases, J lost 5 bases, and 10 bases lay in between. The CDR3 totals 13 residues. The germline CDR1 and CDR2 sequences are KGHSH and LQKENI. CDR3 bases: TGTGCCAGCTCAGGGGGCGCGGACAATGAGCAGTTCTTC. Its translation: CASSGGADNEQFF.

The chain joins TRBV30 to TRBJ1-1; weak D call: TRBD1 (5 bases). Germline V gene data show CDR1 as GTSNPN and CDR2 as SVGIG (reference sequence). The CDR3 has 16 amino acids. Trimming left V 5 bases short and J 5 bases short, with 24 bases between. CDR3 protein: CAWAFVPGPGSTEAFF. The CDR3 region has the DNA TGTGCCTGGGCGTTCGTACCGGGCCCAGGGAGTACTGAAGCTTTCTTT.

V usage is TRBV5-1 and J usage is TRBJ1-5; D ambiguous. Germline V gene data show CDR1 as SGHRS and CDR2 as YFSETQ. CDR3 length: 13 residues. V lost 0 bases and J lost 4, with 5 bases in between. CDR3 loop: CASSLGSNQPQHF. As DNA, the CDR3 is TGCGCCAGCAGCTTGGGAAGTAATCAGCCCCAGCATTTT.

This chain links TRBV7-3 with TRBJ2-3; 9 bases are shared with TRBD2. This CDR3 is 16 amino acids long. CDR1 SGHTA and CDR2 FQGTGA come from the germline V gene. The junction had 7 bases not matched to a gene; V was cut back by 6 bases and J by 0 bases. The CDR3, as DNA: TGTGCCAGCAGACTACAAGCGGGGGGCAGCACAGATACGCAGTATTTT. Encoded protein: CASRLQAGGSTDTQYF. Supplemented by reference TRBV7-3 and TRBJ2-3, the full variable domain reads GAGVSQTPSNKVTEKGKYVELRCDPISGHTALYWYRQSLGQGPEFLIYFQGTGAADDSGLPNDRFFAVRPEGSVSTLKIQRTERGDSAVYLCASRLQAGGSTDTQYFGPGTRLTVL.

This clone was picked up one time. This chain links TRBV2 with TRBJ1-5, with no clear D. The germline V gene has CDR1 SNHLY and CDR2 FYNNEI. This CDR3 comprises 14 residues. Trimming left V 3 bases short and J 4 bases short, with 10 bases between. CDR3 protein: CASSDIPLNQPQHF. The DNA for the CDR3 is TGTGCCAGCAGTGATATTCCGTTAAATCAGCCCCAGCATTTT.

V gene TRBV9 combines with J gene TRBJ2-5, with 7 bases fitting TRBD2. The CDR3 runs to 14 residues. Germline CDR1 SGDLS, CDR2 YYNGEE. J was trimmed by 1 base and V by 4 bases; bases with no gene match: 4. CDR3 residues: CASSPGLPQETQYF. CDR3 coding DNA: TGTGCCAGCAGCCCGGGACTACCCCAAGAGACCCAGTACTTC.

The rearrangement links TRBV25-1 to TRBJ1-6, with 7 bases aligning to TRBD1. The CDR3 totals 16 residues. V dropped 5 bases and J dropped 3; count of bases not matched to a gene: 7. Germline-derived CDR1 and CDR2 are MGHDK and SYGVNS. As DNA, the CDR3 is TGTGCCAGCAGTACCGGACAGGAAGACTATAATTCACCCCTCCACTTT. Residues: CASSTGQEDYNSPLHF.